The next 5 T cell receptor beta chains were all read from a single sample in a study of Ad26.COV2.S vaccination and SARS-CoV-2 variants. Only in-frame clones appear in the TCRdb table, and some are missing; sequencing was by immunoSEQ multiplex PCR. The sample includes around 370,000 clones, 92% of them seen just once. The sequencing here drew on peripheral blood, taken after recovery from COVID-19. All receptors come from a human donor who had recovered from COVID-19.

This clone was found once. The V and J genes are TRBV18 and TRBJ1-4; D remains unclear. V was shortened by 2 bases and J by 5 bases, with 12 bases between the two germline ends. The germline CDR1 and CDR2 sequences are KGHSH and LQKENI. CDR3 length: 15 residues. The CDR3, as DNA: TGTGCCAGCTCACCAGGAGGGTTAGCAAATGAAAAACTGTTTTTT. Its translation is CASSPGGLANEKLFF.

The J gene is TRBJ2-1, the V gene TRBV6-1; D is ambiguous. The germline V and J ends were trimmed by 2 bases and 4 bases, with 9 bases remaining between them. Per germline, CDR1 MNHNS and CDR2 SASEGT. The CDR3 contains 14 residues. For the CDR3, the DNA is TGTGCCAGCAGTGAACGTCTCAGGTACAATGAGCAGTTCTTC. Translation: CASSERLRYNEQFF.

In regard to this clone: One end of the junction is discordant with germline, which a read error may explain. V and J are TRBV7-7 and TRBJ2-5; D perhaps matches TRBD2 (7 bases). The germline CDR1 and CDR2 sequences are SSHAT and FNYEAQ (reference sequence). The CDR3 is made up of 15 amino acids. The CDR3 spells CASSLARGAQETQYF. The CDR3 coding sequence is TGTGCTAGCAGCTTAGCTCGGGGGGCCCAAGAGACCCAGTACTTC.

The chain recombines TRBV5-6 with TRBJ2-7; D could derive from TRBD1 or TRBD2 (5 bases each). The CDR3 has 14 residues. CDR1 and CDR2 from the germline V gene are SGHDT and YYEEEE. V lost 4 bases to trimming and J lost 0 bases, with 11 bases between them. CDR3: CASSLTGASYEQYF. CDR3 coding DNA: TGTGCCAGCAGCCTGACCGGGGCCTCCTACGAGCAGTACTTC.

This sequence joins TRBV5-6 and TRBJ2-7; D perhaps matches TRBD1 (5 bases). Germline V gene data show CDR1 as SGHDT and CDR2 as YYEEEE. This CDR3 has 12 amino acids. With 4 bases removed from V and 11 bases from J, the gap between germline ends came to 16 bases. CDR3 in amino acids: CASSASGYREYF. The DNA for the CDR3 is TGTGCCAGCAGCGCCTCAGGGTACCGCGAGTACTTC.